These 28 T cell receptor beta chains were sequenced from one sample in a study of blood T cells in healthy people across ages. Primers used in a second PCR of about 6 to 12 cycles were a sample-barcoded 5' primer and a J-beta primer mix. TCRdb re-derived calls from the 5' RACE reads in MiXCR, one entry per CDR3 protein. The profile shows 850,000 to 1,000,000 distinct CDR3 sequences, roughly 43% of them singletons. Specimen: blood. The receptors were gathered from a man younger than 45 in good health.

The chain joins TRBV6-2 or TRBV6-3 to TRBJ2-1; maybe TRBD2 (6 bases). Trimming stripped 6 bases from V and 3 bases from J, with 18 bases between. CDR3 length equals 16 residues. The V gene's germline CDR1 is MNHEY and CDR2 SVGEGT. CDR3 coding DNA: TGTGCCAGCAGGGGAGGTGGAGCGAAATACTACAATGAGCAGTTCTTC. This translates into CASRGGGAKYYNEQFF.

The chain carries TRBV7-9 and TRBJ2-3; TRBD2 matches 8 bases. The trim removed 1 base at V and 9 bases at J, leaving 9 bases unmatched. The germline CDR1 and CDR2 sequences are SEHNR and FQNEAQ (reference sequence). This CDR3 is 15 amino acids long. The CDR3 sequence: CASSLVRGGSQTQYF. The CDR3 DNA sequence: TGTGCCAGCAGCTTAGTACGGGGGGGCTCGCAGACGCAGTATTTT.

V and J are TRBV15 and TRBJ2-7; D is uncertain. V was cut by 1 base and J by 3 bases, with 7 bases left in between. The CDR3 sequence is 13 residues long. The germline V gene has CDR1 LNHNV and CDR2 YYDKDF (reference sequence). The CDR3 sequence is CATSRADVYEQYF. CDR3 DNA: TGTGCCACCAGCAGAGCGGACGTCTACGAGCAGTACTTC.

V and J are TRBV6-2 or TRBV6-3 and TRBJ2-7; the D gene is possibly TRBD2 (5 bases). CDR3 length equals 13 residues. CDR1 MNHEY and CDR2 SVGEGT come from the germline V gene. Deletions cut 9 bases from V and 0 bases from J, with 12 bases between. CDR3 in amino acids: CASRTVLSYEQYF. The CDR3 DNA reads TGTGCCAGTAGGACTGTTCTCTCCTACGAGCAGTACTTC.

The sample holds many counts of this clonotype. The gene calls are TRBV14 and TRBJ1-2; no reliable D call. The CDR3 sequence is 15 residues long. Trimming removed 1 base at V and 0 bases at J, with 9 bases between. Germline values: CDR1 SGHDN, CDR2 FVKESK. This chain's CDR3 is CASSQAGASNYGYTF. In DNA form, the CDR3 reads TGTGCCAGCAGCCAAGCAGGAGCCTCTAACTATGGCTACACCTTC.

This chain joins TRBV5-1 and TRBJ2-3; D gene uncertain. V lost 3 bases to trimming and J lost 6 bases, with 8 bases between them. Germline V gene lookup returns CDR1 SGHRS and CDR2 YFSETQ. The CDR3 runs 12 residues. The CDR3 sequence is CASSSHVDTQYF. The CDR3, as DNA: TGCGCCAGCAGCTCTCACGTCGATACGCAGTATTTT.

On this clonotype: Given a much more abundant clone one base away, this may be a read error. The chain combines TRBV6-4 with TRBJ2-1; the match to TRBD2 covers 8 bases. CDR3 size: 16 residues. Germline-derived CDR1 and CDR2 are MRHNA and SNTAGT. V shed 7 bases and J 6 bases; nucleotides not matched to a gene: 14. The DNA of the CDR3 is TGTGCCAGCAAAGAAAGAGTCGGGGGGGGCTGCAATGAGCAGTTCTTC. Amino acid sequence: CASKERVGGGCNEQFF.

A few counts support this clonotype. V usage is TRBV4-1 and J usage is TRBJ2-5; no clear D. The V gene's germline CDR1 is MGHRA and CDR2 YSYEKL. V was cut by 1 base and J by 2 bases, with 8 bases left in between. The CDR3 is 14 residues long. CDR3 nucleotide sequence: TGCGCCAGCAGCCAAGGGTACGGACAAGAGACCCAGTACTTC. This codes for CASSQGYGQETQYF.

This chain joins TRBV5-1 and TRBJ2-7; 9 nucleotides agree with TRBD2. J lost 3 bases, V lost 5 bases, and 9 bases had no gene match. This CDR3 is 15 amino acids long. From germline, CDR1 is SGHRS and CDR2 YFSETQ. The CDR3 region is CASSWTSDRFYEQYF. The CDR3 DNA reads TGCGCCAGCAGTTGGACTAGCGACCGATTCTACGAGCAGTACTTC.

CDR3 residues: CAISVPGEDTQYF. For the CDR3, the DNA is TGTGCCATCAGTGTGCCGGGGGAAGATACGCAGTATTTT. This chain joins TRBV10-3 and TRBJ2-3, with D possibly TRBD2 on 6 matching bases. CDR3 length: 13 amino acids. CDR1 is ENHRY and CDR2 is SYGVKD in the germline V gene. V gave up 4 bases and J gave up 5 bases, with 10 bases separating them.

This chain connects TRBV6-1 to TRBJ1-1; maybe TRBD1 (5 bases). The CDR3 runs to 16 residues. V was clipped by 2 bases and J by 0 bases, with 13 bases between them. The germline CDR1 and CDR2 sequences are MNHNS and SASEGT. The CDR3 spells CASSEWAGLLNTEAFF. In nucleotides, the CDR3 is TGTGCCAGCAGTGAATGGGCGGGACTCCTGAACACTGAAGCTTTCTTT.

The V call is TRBV4-2, the J call TRBJ2-4; 10 bases fit TRBD1. The J call may be incorrect, as the DNA end agrees better with TRBJ2-7. This CDR3 spans 16 amino acids. Germline CDR1 reads LGHNA; CDR2 reads YNFKEQ. The DNA of the CDR3 is TGTGCCAGCAGCCAAGCCCCGACAGGGGGCGGTTACGAGCAGTACTTC. This sequence encodes CASSQAPTGGGYEQYF.

The chain links TRBV20-1 to TRBJ1-5; weak D call: TRBD1 (6 bases). The V gene's germline CDR1 is DFQATT and CDR2 SNEGSKA (reference sequence). The germline V and J ends were trimmed by 6 bases and 8 bases, with 17 bases remaining between them. CDR3 size: 13 residues. CDR3 protein: CSATPTGVEPQHF. In nucleotides, the CDR3 is TGCAGTGCGACCCCGACAGGCGTGGAGCCCCAGCATTTT.

V usage is TRBV6-5 and J usage is TRBJ2-1; 12 bases line up with TRBD2. The DNA end is a closer match to TRBJ2-7, so the J assignment may be wrong. Germline assignment: CDR1 MNHEY and CDR2 SVGAGI. The CDR3 sequence is 16 residues long. As DNA, the CDR3 is TGTGCCAGCAGTTCACTAGCGGGGGGTTCCTACAATGAGCAGTACTTC. It specifies CASSSLAGGSYNEQYF.

The sample holds a few counts of this clonotype. The CDR3 region is CASSSLDRNYGYTF. The CDR3 nucleotides read TGTGCCAGCAGCTCTCTTGACAGAAACTATGGCTACACCTTC. The chain carries TRBV7-2 and TRBJ1-2; D perhaps matches TRBD1 (5 bases). Germline V gene sequence: CDR1 SGHTA, CDR2 FQGNSA. The CDR3 has 14 amino acids. The V end was cut by 4 bases, the J end by 2 bases, with 11 bases between.

The chain links TRBV7-3 to TRBJ2-1; D is possibly TRBD1 (5 bases). Germline-derived CDR1 and CDR2 are SGHTA and FQGTGA. V was cut by 4 bases and J by 4 bases, with 20 bases left in between. CDR3 size: 17 residues. The chain's CDR3 is CASSSPIRQGIYNEQFF. In DNA, the CDR3 is TGTGCCAGCAGCTCGCCGATCCGCCAGGGAATATACAATGAGCAGTTCTTC.

The chain's CDR3 is CASSRLLAPTDTQYF. The CDR3 nucleotides are TGTGCCAGCAGTCGCTTGCTAGCTCCCACGGATACGCAGTATTTT. The gene calls are TRBV7-2 and TRBJ2-3; TRBD2 might be the D (5 bases). Trimming removed 6 bases at V and 6 bases at J, with 19 bases between. CDR1 is SGHTA and CDR2 is FQGNSA in the germline V gene. CDR3 length: 15 amino acids.

The chain employs TRBV28 and TRBJ1-6; 9 positions match TRBD1. Trimming took 6 bases from V and 8 from J; bases not matched to a gene: 8. Germline V gene sequence: CDR1 MDHEN, CDR2 SYDVKM. The CDR3 has 15 residues. The CDR3 DNA follows: TGTGCCAGCAGCATGACAGGGGGAGGTCATTCACCCCTCCACTTT. Translated, it gives CASSMTGGGHSPLHF.

In its sample, this clonotype was seen many times. The chain employs TRBV11-3 and TRBJ1-2, with 10 bases lining up with TRBD1. The CDR3 has 15 amino acids. Germline trimming cut 2 bases from V and 4 bases from J; bases unmatched to any gene: 4. Looked up from germline, CDR1 is SGHNT and CDR2 is YENEEA. CDR3 in amino acids: CASSLPGQGLYGYTF. The CDR3 DNA is TGTGCCAGCAGCTTACCGGGACAGGGGCTCTATGGCTACACCTTC.

In this sample, this clonotype turned up a few times. The rearrangement links TRBV20-1 to TRBJ2-3, with 8 bases fitting TRBD1. V dropped 3 bases and J dropped 4; count of bases not matched to a gene: 15. This CDR3 region has 17 residues. The germline gives CDR1 DFQATT, CDR2 SNEGSKA (reference sequence). In DNA, the CDR3 is TGCAGTGCTAGCCCAAAGGACAGGGTGTTGGTGTCAGATACGCAGTATTTT. Protein product: CSASPKDRVLVSDTQYF.

This clonotype was detected ten times or more. The gene calls are TRBV4-1 and TRBJ1-5; unclear D gene. Trimming cost V 1 base and J 4 bases, with 2 bases left between them. Per the germline V gene, CDR1 is MGHRA and CDR2 is YSYEKL. The CDR3 is made up of 12 amino acids. Here the CDR3 DNA reads TGCGCCAGCAGCCAAGGTAATCAGCCCCAGCATTTT. It specifies CASSQGNQPQHF.

The chain is built from TRBV3-1 and TRBJ1-5, with D perhaps TRBD1 (5 bases). V lost 8 bases to trimming and J lost 5 bases, with 13 bases between them. Germline V lookup: CDR1 LGHDT, CDR2 YNNKEL (reference sequence). This CDR3 comprises 13 residues. The CDR3, as DNA: TGTGCCAGCTCAGGGAGCGGACATCAGCCCCAGCATTTT. Encoded protein: CASSGSGHQPQHF.

This clonotype appeared a single time. This sequence joins TRBV4-1 and TRBJ2-4, with D possibly TRBD2 on 5 matching bases. The DNA end is a closer match to TRBJ2-7, so the J assignment may be wrong. The CDR3 is made up of 15 amino acids. Per the germline V gene, CDR1 is MGHRA and CDR2 is YSYEKL. For the CDR3, the DNA is TGCGCCAGCAGCCAACGGGCAGACGGGGACTACGAGCAGTACTTC. Translated: CASSQRADGDYEQYF.

This clonotype was observed a few times. The chain has TRBV6-6 and TRBJ2-7; the D gene is possibly TRBD2 (6 bases). This CDR3 is built from 15 residues. The V gene's germline CDR1 is MNHNY and CDR2 SVGAGI (reference sequence). V was pared by 5 bases and J by 2 bases, with 16 bases between. In nucleotides, the CDR3 is TGTGCCAGCAGTCCGGGGCCTAGCGTAACCTACGAGCAGTACTTC. It yields the protein CASSPGPSVTYEQYF.

This clonotype was detected only a few times. This chain connects TRBV27 to TRBJ2-7; no firm D call. The CDR3 is 15 residues long. The V and J ends lost 3 bases and 0 bases respectively, with 12 bases between them. Germline CDR1 MNHEY, CDR2 SMNVEV (reference sequence). CDR3 sequence: CASSLNGLNSYEQYF. Here the CDR3 DNA reads TGTGCCAGCAGTTTGAACGGATTAAACTCCTACGAGCAGTACTTC.

This sequence joins TRBV5-1 and TRBJ2-3, with 8 bases identical to TRBD1. Unmatched junction bases numbered 4, after V lost 3 bases and J lost 1 base. Germline CDR1 is SGHRS and CDR2 is YFSETQ. This CDR3 contains 15 residues. The CDR3 bases are TGCGCCAGCAGCTCGGAGACAGGGGGCACAGATACGCAGTATTTT. This encodes CASSSETGGTDTQYF.

The rearrangement joins TRBV21-1 to TRBJ2-7; TRBD2 is taken as the D call from the table, unchecked against the DNA. TRBV21-1 is marked as a pseudogene. The CDR3 is 14 amino acids. The CDR3 bases are TGTGCCAGCAGCGCGGGGTCTCGCCCCTACGAGCAGTACTTC. As protein: CASSAGSRPYEQYF.

The V gene is TRBV12-3 or TRBV12-4, the J gene TRBJ2-3; D is unclear. V was pared by 1 base and J by 6 bases, with 14 bases between. The CDR3 is 15 amino acids. The CDR3 DNA reads TGTGCCAGCAGTTTAGTAGGTTCCGGTTTGGATACGCAGTATTTT. This translates into CASSLVGSGLDTQYF.